This TCR beta chain was sequenced for a study of radiation and T cells in renal cell carcinoma. About the study: Nephrectomy followed 15 Gy stereotactic body radiation by 4 weeks.

Deletions cut 6 bases from V and 2 bases from J, with 29 bases between. The CDR3 sequence is 19 residues long. Germline CDR1 reads SNHLY; CDR2 reads FYNNEI. Assay used: immunoSEQ multiplex PCR; TCRdb lists only in-frame clones, some missing. Of approximately 61,000 clones detected, roughly 79% appear once; the ten largest clones hold over 6%. As concerns this clone: The antigen is undetermined.

Time point in this sample: blood 2 weeks post-SBRT. The treatment: 15 Gy SBRT to primary tumor, nephrectomy 4 weeks later. Blood was sampled at baseline, 2 weeks and 4 weeks after SBRT. Study conclusions and caveats: Without pretreatment biopsies, baseline tumor clonotype presence was undetermined.

The specimen was blood, collected from a patient whose treatment included radiotherapy and nephrectomy. The sequence was obtained from a man aged 55 to 69 with renal cell carcinoma. J is TRBJ2-7 and V is TRBV2, with TRBD2 as a possible D gene (6 bases). In DNA form, the CDR3 reads TGTGCCAGCAGCAGGAAAGTGAGGCTAGCGACCACCATTCCCTACGAGCAGTACTTC. As protein: CASSRKVRLATTIPYEQYF.